This passage covers 2 T cell receptor beta chains from one sample sequenced in a study of blood T cells in healthy people across ages. Together with a sample-barcoded 5' primer, a J-beta primer mix was included in a second PCR lasting roughly 6 to 12 cycles. A single record per CDR3 protein comes from TCRdb applying MiXCR to the 5' RACE reads. The sample lists some 1.6 million distinct CDR3 sequences, 34% occurring once. Sequencing used blood. All receptors come from a woman aged 25 to 45 in good health.

The chain is built from TRBV7-2 and TRBJ2-1; possible D gene TRBD2, 5 bases. Germline V lookup: CDR1 SGHTA, CDR2 FQGNSA. The CDR3 extends over 16 amino acids. V was cut by 5 bases and J by 1 base, with 15 bases left in between. The CDR3 DNA sequence: TGTGCCAGCAGCGGCCTCCGGGGAAGGTCCTACAATGAGCAGTTCTTC. Translated: CASSGLRGRSYNEQFF.

V usage is TRBV27 and J usage is TRBJ1-2, with 10 bases aligning to TRBD1. The CDR3 is 15 amino acids. The germline V gene has CDR1 MNHEY and CDR2 SMNVEV (reference sequence). The V gene end was trimmed by 3 bases and the J gene end by 4 bases; junction bases not matched to a gene: 5. The CDR3 reads CASSFGTGDGYGYTF. Written as DNA, the CDR3 is TGTGCCAGCAGTTTCGGGACAGGGGATGGCTATGGCTACACCTTC.